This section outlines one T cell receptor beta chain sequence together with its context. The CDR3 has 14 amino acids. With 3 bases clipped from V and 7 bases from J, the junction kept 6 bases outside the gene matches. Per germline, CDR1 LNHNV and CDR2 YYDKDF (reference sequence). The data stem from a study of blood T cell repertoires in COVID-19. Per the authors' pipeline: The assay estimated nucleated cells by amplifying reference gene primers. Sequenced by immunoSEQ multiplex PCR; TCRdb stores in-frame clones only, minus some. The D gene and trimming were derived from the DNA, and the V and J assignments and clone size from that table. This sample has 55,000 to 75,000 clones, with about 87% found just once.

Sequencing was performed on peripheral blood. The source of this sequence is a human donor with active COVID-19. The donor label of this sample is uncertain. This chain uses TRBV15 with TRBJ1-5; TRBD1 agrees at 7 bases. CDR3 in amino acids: CATSRTGNYQPQHF. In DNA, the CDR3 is TGTGCCACCAGCAGGACAGGGAATTACCAGCCCCAGCATTTT. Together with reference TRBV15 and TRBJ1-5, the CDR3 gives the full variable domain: DAMVIQNPRYQVTQFGKPVTLSCSQTLNHNVMYWYQQKSSQAPKLLFHYYDKDFNNEADTPDNFQSRRPNTSFCFLDIRSPGLGDTAMYLCATSRTGNYQPQHFGDGTRLSIL.